This T cell receptor beta chain appears in the sequencing data of a study of Graves' ophthalmopathy and Graves' hyperthyroidism. As for the study in general: Prior to any treatment, peripheral blood was collected at the time of initial diagnosis. Findings of the study overall: Between ophthalmopathy and stable hyperthyroidism, a 13-signature model drew a separation with approximately 90% sensitivity and just under 83% specificity. The study's model predicted ophthalmopathy progression at approximately 70% sensitivity and 72% to 75% specificity.

The CDR3 is 14 amino acids. V shed 0 bases and J 5 bases; nucleotides not matched to a gene: 1. Germline values: CDR1 MGHRA, CDR2 YSYEKL. A word on this clonotype: Its antigen remains unidentified.

From fresh peripheral blood, around 10 ml in volume, the PBMCs were obtained. CDR3 regions of TCR beta were amplified from RNA transcripts. Second-round multiplex PCR came after a first-round RT-PCR that employed HTBI primers. TCRdb fed the multiplex PCR reads into MiXCR, producing one record per CDR3 protein. The repertoire holds 200,000 to 300,000 distinct CDR3 sequences, with around 42% as singletons. This TCR was recovered from an adult man with Graves' ophthalmopathy. This chain connects TRBV4-1 to TRBJ1-1; 9 positions agree with TRBD1. The specimen sequenced was peripheral blood. The CDR3: CASSQEDRGTEAFF. CDR3 coding DNA: TGCGCCAGCAGCCAAGAAGACAGGGGGACTGAAGCTTTCTTT.